The clone carrying this T cell receptor beta chain was picked up one time. TCRdb's table, derived via immunoSEQ multiplex PCR, lists solely in-frame clones and lacks some. Here the sample spans some 40,000 clones, roughly 80% being singletons. Germline CDR1 and CDR2: WNHNN and SYGVQD (reference sequence). J was trimmed by 5 bases and V by 5 bases; bases with no gene match: 2. The length of the CDR3 is 15 residues. This entry comes from a study of blood T cell repertoires in COVID-19. The chain carries TRBV10-1 and TRBJ2-2; 13 bases are shared with TRBD2. The sample consisted of peripheral blood. The clonotype originates from a man aged 65-85 years with acute or convalescent COVID-19. CDR3 nucleotide sequence: TGCGCCAGCAGTCCGGGACTAGCGGGAACCGGGGAGCTGTTTTTT. As protein: CASSPGLAGTGELFF.